Below, 23 T cell receptor beta chains from the same sample are listed, as sequenced in a study of regulatory and conventional T cells in RAG deficiency. The sorted conventional CD4+ T cells were CD25-low and CD127-high, with genomic DNA sequenced. Libraries were prepared by immunoSEQ multiplex PCR; TCRdb keeps only in-frame clonotypes and omits some of them. Among over 10,000 clones listed, 85% to 95% were seen once. This sample was shared with a second study, whose subject was regulatory T cells. That investigation notes: Amplification used 52 TRBV primers and 13 TRBJ primers.

Sequencing input: CD4+ effector T cells sorted from blood. The receptors come from a human donor in good health.

The chain is built from TRBV29-1 and TRBJ2-7, with TRBD1 matching 7 bases. The CDR3 is made up of 14 amino acids. With V trimmed by 4 bases and J by 3 bases, 9 bases remained unmatched. CDR1 and CDR2 (germline): SQVTM, ANQGSEA. This CDR3 is CSVGATGSSYEQYF. The DNA for the CDR3 is TGCAGCGTTGGGGCGACAGGGTCTAGCTACGAGCAGTACTTC.

The V call is TRBV29-1, the J call TRBJ1-1, with D possibly TRBD1 on 5 matching bases. The CDR3 spans 12 residues. Between the trimmed V and J ends, which lost 7 bases and 11 bases, there was a span of 20 bases. Germline loops: CDR1 SQVTM, CDR2 ANQGSEA. The CDR3 reads CSAREPGLEAFF. In nucleotides, the CDR3 is TGCAGCGCCCGAGAGCCGGGACTGGAGGCTTTCTTT. Full variable domain (outside the CDR3, taken from reference TRBV29-1 and TRBJ1-1): SAVISQKPSRDICQRGTSLTIQCQVDSQVTMMFWYRQQPGQSLTLIATANQGSEATYESGFVIDKFPISRPNLTFSTLTVSNMSPEDSSIYLCSAREPGLEAFFGQGTRLTVV.

The count of this clone is one. J is TRBJ2-3 and V is TRBV6-5; 7 bases agree with TRBD1. Germline CDR1 MNHEY, CDR2 SVGAGI. With 5 bases clipped from V and 3 bases from J, the junction kept 2 bases outside the gene matches. The CDR3 length is 13 residues. Here the CDR3 DNA reads TGTGCCAGCAGTCTGACAGGGACAGATACGCAGTATTTT. Encoded protein: CASSLTGTDTQYF.

This sequence joins TRBV29-1 and TRBJ2-3, with TRBD1 as a possible D gene (5 bases). Trimming removed 5 bases at V and 0 bases at J, with 18 bases between. Germline lookup yields CDR1 SQVTM and CDR2 ANQGSEA. The CDR3 sequence is 16 residues long. As DNA, the CDR3 is TGCAGCGTTCATGATGGTTCGGACATAAGCACAGATACGCAGTATTTT. Translating gives CSVHDGSDISTDTQYF.

CDR3 nucleotide sequence: TGTGCCAGCAGTCTCGGGTTCTACAGATCCTACGAGCAGTACTTC. As protein: CASSLGFYRSYEQYF. The rearrangement links TRBV7-2 to TRBJ2-7; D not resolved. CDR3 length equals 15 residues. Deletions cut 6 bases from V and 1 base from J, with 16 bases between. CDR1 and CDR2 from the germline V gene are SGHTA and FQGNSA.

The chain couples TRBV5-1 to TRBJ2-7; 10 positions agree with TRBD2. The germline V gene encodes CDR1 SGHRS and CDR2 YFSETQ. This CDR3 region has 15 residues. Trimming at V came to 0 bases and at J to 5 bases, leaving 5 bases not matched to a gene. CDR3 nucleotide sequence: TGCGCCAGCAGCTTGGGGGCTAGCGGGAGCCACGAGCAGTACTTC. The encoded protein is CASSLGASGSHEQYF.

The V gene is TRBV28, the J gene TRBJ1-4; 7 nucleotides agree with TRBD1. V lost 7 bases to trimming and J lost 5 bases; unmatched junction nucleotides: 10. The CDR3 totals 15 residues. CDR1 and CDR2 from the germline V gene are MDHEN and SYDVKM. The CDR3: CASTPRGGSNEKLFF. As DNA, the CDR3 is TGTGCCAGCACCCCCAGGGGGGGCTCAAATGAAAAACTGTTTTTT. The full variable domain, in which reference TRBV28 and TRBJ1-4 provide the parts outside the CDR3, is DVKVTQSSRYLVKRTGEKVFLECVQDMDHENMFWYRQDPGLGLRLIYFSYDVKMKEKGDIPEGYSVSREKKERFSLILESASTNQTSMYLCASTPRGGSNEKLFFGSGTQLSVL.

The chain joins TRBV18 to TRBJ1-2; TRBD1 is a possible D gene (6 bases). Per germline, CDR1 KGHSH and CDR2 LQKENI. Deletions cut 2 bases from V and 5 bases from J, with 6 bases between. The CDR3 contains 12 residues. CDR3 sequence reads: CASSPTGYGYTF. The CDR3 nucleotides read TGTGCCAGCTCACCAACAGGGTATGGCTACACCTTC. The full variable domain, its missing parts supplied by reference TRBV18 and TRBJ1-2, is NAGVMQNPRHLVRRRGQEARLRCSPMKGHSHVYWYRQLPEEGLKFMVYLQKENIIDESGMPKERFSAEFPKEGPSILRIQQVVRGDSAAYFCASSPTGYGYTFGSGTRLTVV.

The rearrangement links TRBV5-8 to TRBJ2-5, with 8 positions matching TRBD2. Germline assignment: CDR1 SGHTS and CDR2 YDEGEE. J gave up 2 bases and V 4 bases, and 7 bases lay outside the gene matches. The CDR3 contains 15 residues. The CDR3 sequence is CASSVGGGEQETQYF. As DNA, the CDR3 is TGTGCCAGCAGCGTCGGGGGGGGAGAGCAAGAGACCCAGTACTTC.

The chain joins TRBV6-1 to TRBJ1-1; TRBD1 matches at 7 bases. CDR1 and CDR2 from the germline V gene are MNHNS and SASEGT. J was trimmed by 6 bases and V by 5 bases; bases with no gene match: 9. The CDR3 totals 14 residues. The CDR3 sequence is CASSTRQGMAEAFF. The CDR3 coding sequence is TGTGCCAGCAGTACCCGACAGGGAATGGCTGAAGCTTTCTTT.

The rearrangement joins TRBV15 to TRBJ2-1; 7 bases match TRBD1. The CDR3 spans 13 residues. The V gene end was trimmed by 5 bases and the J gene end by 8 bases; junction bases not matched to a gene: 6. The germline V gene has CDR1 LNHNV and CDR2 YYDKDF (reference sequence). The CDR3 region is CATSEGDRDEQFF. The DNA for the CDR3 is TGTGCCACCAGCGAAGGCGACAGGGATGAGCAGTTCTTC. The full variable domain, with the rest looked up from reference TRBV15 and TRBJ2-1, is DAMVIQNPRYQVTQFGKPVTLSCSQTLNHNVMYWYQQKSSQAPKLLFHYYDKDFNNEADTPDNFQSRRPNTSFCFLDIRSPGLGDTAMYLCATSEGDRDEQFFGPGTRLTVL.

The chain is built from TRBV6-1 and TRBJ1-4, with TRBD1 as a possible D gene (5 bases). Germline V gene sequence: CDR1 MNHNS, CDR2 SASEGT. V was trimmed by 3 bases and J by 7 bases, leaving 12 bases between them. The length of the CDR3 is 14 residues. CDR3 amino acids: CASSDSGTREKLFF. The CDR3 nucleotides are TGTGCCAGCAGTGACTCGGGGACCCGTGAAAAACTGTTTTTT.

The V call is TRBV27, the J call TRBJ1-1, with 10 bases fitting TRBD1. The CDR3 is made up of 15 amino acids. From germline, CDR1 is MNHEY and CDR2 SMNVEV (reference sequence). V trimming: 6 bases; J trimming: 5 bases; junction bases outside the gene matches: 9. CDR3 DNA: TGTGCCAGCAGACCCGACAGGGGGCGAAGGACTGAAGCTTTCTTT. This gives the protein CASRPDRGRRTEAFF.

The chain employs TRBV2 and TRBJ2-7; D unresolved. V gave up 4 bases and J gave up 2 bases, with 15 bases separating them. The CDR3 has 15 residues. CDR1 is SNHLY and CDR2 is FYNNEI in the germline V gene. The CDR3 DNA reads TGTGCCAGCAGTGGGCAAGCTCCCGGACCCTACGAGCAGTACTTC. It encodes CASSGQAPGPYEQYF.

The chain recombines TRBV7-2 with TRBJ2-7, with D possibly being TRBD1 or TRBD2 (5 bases each). Germline CDR1 and CDR2: SGHTA and FQGNSA. CDR3 length: 13 amino acids. The V gene lost 5 bases and the J gene lost 3 bases, with 11 bases spanning the gap. CDR3 nucleotide sequence: TGTGCCAGCAGCCCGGGACCAGGCTACGAGCAGTACTTC. Translated, it gives CASSPGPGYEQYF. Complete variable domain (other parts from reference TRBV7-2 and TRBJ2-7): GAGVSQSPSNKVTEKGKDVELRCDPISGHTALYWYRQSLGQGLEFLIYFQGNSAPDKSGLPSDRFSAERTGGSVSTLTIQRTQQEDSAVYLCASSPGPGYEQYFGPGTRLTVT.

This chain links TRBV18 with TRBJ1-5; D not certain. CDR3 length: 14 residues. The V and J ends lost 3 bases and 1 base respectively, with 7 bases between them. Germline assignment: CDR1 KGHSH and CDR2 LQKENI. CDR3 sequence (DNA): TGTGCCAGCTCACCTCTCCAGAGCAATCAGCCCCAGCATTTT. It encodes CASSPLQSNQPQHF. Together with reference TRBV18 and TRBJ1-5, the CDR3 gives the full variable domain: NAGVMQNPRHLVRRRGQEARLRCSPMKGHSHVYWYRQLPEEGLKFMVYLQKENIIDESGMPKERFSAEFPKEGPSILRIQQVVRGDSAAYFCASSPLQSNQPQHFGDGTRLSIL.

The genes are TRBV11-2 and TRBJ2-1; 7 bases are shared with TRBD1. Germline CDR1 reads SGHAT; CDR2 reads FQNNGV. The CDR3 is made up of 17 amino acids. V trimming: 5 bases; J trimming: 0 bases; junction bases outside the gene matches: 10. CDR3 in amino acids: CASSAFPGQSSYNEQFF. The CDR3, as DNA: TGTGCCAGCAGCGCCTTCCCGGGACAGAGCTCCTACAATGAGCAGTTCTTC. Combining the CDR3 with reference TRBV11-2 and TRBJ2-1 gives the whole variable domain EAGVAQSPRYKIIEKRQSVAFWCNPISGHATLYWYQQILGQGPKLLIQFQNNGVVDDSQLPKDRFSAERLKGVDSTLKIQPAKLEDSAVYLCASSAFPGQSSYNEQFFGPGTRLTVL.

The chain has TRBV6-1 and TRBJ1-2, with 7 positions matching TRBD1. This CDR3 is 12 amino acids long. From germline, CDR1 is MNHNS and CDR2 SASEGT. J gave up 10 bases and V 4 bases, and 6 bases lay outside the gene matches. CDR3: CASSVGTENYTF. In DNA form, the CDR3 reads TGTGCCAGCAGTGTCGGGACAGAAAACTACACCTTC.

V and J are TRBV5-1 and TRBJ2-5; TRBD1 agrees at 11 bases. The CDR3 runs to 17 residues. Trimming took 4 bases from V and 4 from J; bases not matched to a gene: 12. Per germline, CDR1 SGHRS and CDR2 YFSETQ. CDR3 DNA: TGCGCCAGCAGCCAGGACAGGGGGCCTGGCGGAGGAGAGACCCAGTACTTC. Its translation is CASSQDRGPGGGETQYF.

This chain joins TRBV9 and TRBJ2-1; TRBD2 matches 10 bases. After removal of 0 bases from V and 3 bases from J, the junction contained 9 bases not matched to a gene. This CDR3 contains 18 residues. Germline-derived CDR1 and CDR2 are SGDLS and YYNGEE. The CDR3 sequence: CASSVALLAGGFYNEQFF. For the CDR3, the DNA is TGTGCCAGCAGCGTAGCCCTTTTAGCGGGGGGTTTCTACAATGAGCAGTTCTTC.

The rearrangement joins TRBV2 to TRBJ2-7; a possible D gene is TRBD1 (7 bases). The CDR3 contains 13 residues. The V gene's germline CDR1 is SNHLY and CDR2 FYNNEI. Trimming removed 2 bases from V and 5 bases from J, with 10 bases in between. CDR3 sequence reads: CASSEQGGHEQYF. CDR3 DNA sequence: TGTGCCAGCAGTGAACAGGGGGGACACGAGCAGTACTTC.

V gene TRBV30 combines with J gene TRBJ2-7, with D tentatively TRBD2 (5 bases). V was shortened by 3 bases and J by 3 bases, with 15 bases between the two germline ends. The CDR3 sequence is 14 residues long. Germline V gives CDR1 GTSNPN, CDR2 SVGIG (reference sequence). CDR3 in DNA: TGTGCCTGGAGCGATGGGAGTCGTGGCTACGAGCAGTACTTC. Translating gives CAWSDGSRGYEQYF.

This chain uses TRBV6-7 with TRBJ1-6; 7 bases line up with TRBD1. TRBV6-7 is designated an ORF whose function remains uncertain. V trimming: 0 bases; J trimming: 6 bases; junction bases outside the gene matches: 11. CDR3 length: 18 residues. Here the CDR3 reads CASSYSHRDRRPNSPLHF. CDR3 coding DNA: TGTGCCAGCAGTTACTCCCATAGGGACAGACGTCCTAATTCACCCCTCCACTTT.